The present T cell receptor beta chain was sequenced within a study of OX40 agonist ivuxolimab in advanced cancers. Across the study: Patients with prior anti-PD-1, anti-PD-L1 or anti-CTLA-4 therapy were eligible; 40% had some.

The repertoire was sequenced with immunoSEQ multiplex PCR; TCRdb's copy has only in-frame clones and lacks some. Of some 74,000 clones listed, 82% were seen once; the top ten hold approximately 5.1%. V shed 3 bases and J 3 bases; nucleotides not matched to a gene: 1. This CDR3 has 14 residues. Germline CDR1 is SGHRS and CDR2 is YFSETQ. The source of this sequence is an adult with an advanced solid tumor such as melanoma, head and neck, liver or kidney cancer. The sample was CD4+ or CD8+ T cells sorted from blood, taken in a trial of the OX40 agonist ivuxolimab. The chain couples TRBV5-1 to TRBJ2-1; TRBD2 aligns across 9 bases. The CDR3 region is CASSWREGYNEQFF. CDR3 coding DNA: TGCGCCAGCAGCTGGCGGGAGGGCTACAATGAGCAGTTCTTC.